This T cell receptor beta chain was captured by sequencing in a study of CD8+CD57+ T cells in acquired aplastic anemia. This clonotype was observed many times. Germline V gives CDR1 DFQATT, CDR2 SNEGSKA (reference sequence). The J segment lost 0 bases and the V segment lost 3 bases, leaving 2 bases of the junction unmatched. This CDR3 has 14 residues. Selection for sequencing was limited to patients who had shown CD8+CD57+ cell expansion by flow cytometry. Genomic DNA constituted the template upon which TCR beta VDJ and CDR3 profiling was performed. TCRdb processed the reads anew with MiXCR; each CDR3 protein has one entry. The repertoire holds around 200,000 distinct CDR3 sequences, with less than 60% as singletons.

Sequencing was carried out using sorted CD4+, CD8+, or CD8+CD57+ T cells (not recorded which) from PBMCs. The V and J genes are TRBV20-1 and TRBJ1-5, with 7 positions matching TRBD1. The receptor's source is a human donor with aplastic anemia. The CDR3 nucleotides are TGCAGTGCTAGGAACAGGGGTAGCAATCAGCCCCAGCATTTT. It yields the protein CSARNRGSNQPQHF.